Given below is one T cell receptor beta chain in context. The data originate from a study of blood T cell repertoires in COVID-19. Study as a whole: Acute and convalescent COVID-19 samples came from the United States, Italy and Spain. The analysed material was cDNA or gDNA that came from T cells, B-cell-depleted T cells, or PBMCs.

Germline V gene data show CDR1 as KGHSH and CDR2 as LQKENI. The CDR3 runs to 13 residues. Between the trimmed V and J ends, which lost 3 bases and 7 bases, there was a span of 10 bases. In the authors' workflow: Quantification of nucleated cells was approximated via reference gene primer amplification. Measured with immunoSEQ multiplex PCR; TCRdb has only the in-frame clones, and not every one. The V and J calls and clone size were taken over from that table, and D and trimming were inferred from the DNA. The sample gives tens of thousands of clones, around 83% of which show up once; 6.5% to 9% is in the top ten.

The J gene is TRBJ2-1, the V gene TRBV18; no clear D. This TCR came from a man aged 60 to 69 with active COVID-19. What was sequenced was peripheral blood. This CDR3 is CASSPPTANEQFF. The CDR3 nucleotides read TGTGCCAGCTCACCTCCCACTGCGAATGAGCAGTTCTTC.